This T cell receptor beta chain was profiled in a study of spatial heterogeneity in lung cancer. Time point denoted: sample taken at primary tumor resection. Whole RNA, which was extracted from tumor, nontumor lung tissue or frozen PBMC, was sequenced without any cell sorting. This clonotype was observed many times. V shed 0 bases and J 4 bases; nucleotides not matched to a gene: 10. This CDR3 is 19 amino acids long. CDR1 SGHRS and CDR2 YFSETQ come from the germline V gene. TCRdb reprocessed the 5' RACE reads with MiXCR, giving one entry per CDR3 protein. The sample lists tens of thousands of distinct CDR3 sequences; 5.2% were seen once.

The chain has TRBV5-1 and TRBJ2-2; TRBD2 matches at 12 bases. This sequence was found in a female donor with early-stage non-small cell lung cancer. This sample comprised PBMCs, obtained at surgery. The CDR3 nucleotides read TGCGCCAGCAGCTTGGACGTGCCTAGCGGGGGGGCTGGCACCGGGGAGCTGTTTTTT. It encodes CASSLDVPSGGAGTGELFF.